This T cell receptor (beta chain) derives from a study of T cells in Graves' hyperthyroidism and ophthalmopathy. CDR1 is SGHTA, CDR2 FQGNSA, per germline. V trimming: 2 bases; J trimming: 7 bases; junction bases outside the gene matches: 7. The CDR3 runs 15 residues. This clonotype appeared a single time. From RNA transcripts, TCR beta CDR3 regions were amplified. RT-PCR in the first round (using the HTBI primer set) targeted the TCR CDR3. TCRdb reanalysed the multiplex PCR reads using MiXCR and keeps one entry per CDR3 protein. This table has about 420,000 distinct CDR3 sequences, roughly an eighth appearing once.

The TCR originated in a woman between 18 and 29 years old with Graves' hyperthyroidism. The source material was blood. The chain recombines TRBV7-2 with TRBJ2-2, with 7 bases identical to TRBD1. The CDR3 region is CASSLSQRGLGELFF. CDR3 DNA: TGTGCCAGCAGCTTAAGTCAGAGGGGGCTCGGGGAGCTGTTTTTT.